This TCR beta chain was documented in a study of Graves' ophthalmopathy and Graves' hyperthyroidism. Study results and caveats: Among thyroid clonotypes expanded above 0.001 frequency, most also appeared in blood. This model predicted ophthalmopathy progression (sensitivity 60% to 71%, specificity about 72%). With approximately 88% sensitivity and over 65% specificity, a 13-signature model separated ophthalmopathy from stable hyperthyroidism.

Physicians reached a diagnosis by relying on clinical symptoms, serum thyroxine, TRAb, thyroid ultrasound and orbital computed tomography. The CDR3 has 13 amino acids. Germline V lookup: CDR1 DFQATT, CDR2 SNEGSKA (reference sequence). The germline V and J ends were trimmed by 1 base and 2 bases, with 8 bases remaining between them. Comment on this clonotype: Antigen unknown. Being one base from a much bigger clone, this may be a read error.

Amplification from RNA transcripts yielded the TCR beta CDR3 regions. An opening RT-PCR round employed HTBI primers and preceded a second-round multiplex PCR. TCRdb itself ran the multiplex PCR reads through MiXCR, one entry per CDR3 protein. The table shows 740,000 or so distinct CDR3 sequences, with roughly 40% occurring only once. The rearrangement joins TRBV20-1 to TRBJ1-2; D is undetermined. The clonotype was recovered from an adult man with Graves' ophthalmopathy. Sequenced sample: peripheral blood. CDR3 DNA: TGCAGTGCTAGAGTTTCCAGCAACTATGGCTACACCTTC. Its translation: CSARVSSNYGYTF.